This TCR beta chain was retrieved from a study of cytomegalovirus exposure and HLA in healthy donors. In the PCR, 60 Vbeta and 13 Jbeta primers were used. The table came from immunoSEQ multiplex PCR; TCRdb's copy has only in-frame clones and leaves some out. The sample contains 150,000 to 200,000 clones, approximately 70% of which appear only once. This CDR3 comprises 14 residues. The germline gives CDR1 SGHDT, CDR2 YYEEEE. The clonotype was recovered from a man between 35 and 55 years old in good health and CMV-seropositive. What was sequenced was PBMCs. This chain uses TRBV5-6 with TRBJ2-5, with 7 nucleotides matching TRBD2. Near its end, the DNA agrees better with TRBJ2-7, so the J call may be wrong. The CDR3 bases are TGTGCCAGCGGGGAGGGCCTTTCCTCCTACGAGCAGTACTTC. This translates into CASGEGLSSYEQYF.